This T cell receptor (beta chain) was identified during a study of control samples from healthy donors and cancer patients. The germline gives CDR1 MNHEY, CDR2 SVGEGT. This CDR3 spans 15 amino acids. Trimming removed 4 bases from V and 1 base from J, with 13 bases in between. Method: immunoSEQ multiplex PCR; TCRdb's copy keeps in-frame clones and lacks some. This table holds about 160,000 clones, roughly 94% found once. The material sequenced was PBMCs. The origin of this receptor is a man in his 60s with colorectal cancer. V usage is TRBV6-2 or TRBV6-3 and J usage is TRBJ1-2; tentative D call: TRBD1 (6 bases). The CDR3 spells CASSSGGAGNYGYTF. The CDR3 DNA reads TGTGCCAGCAGTTCTGGGGGCGCGGGTAACTATGGCTACACCTTC.